Listed below are T cell receptor beta chains from one sample, sequenced in a study of PD-L1 blockade in urothelial cancer. Assay used: immunoSEQ multiplex PCR; TCRdb lists only in-frame clones, some missing. The sample holds some 53,000 clones; roughly four fifths are singletons and the top ten take roughly 4%. The source was PBMCs, collected around atezolizumab (anti-PD-L1) treatment. Receptors were obtained from a man between 65 and 85 years old with urothelial cancer. The CDR3 runs from the conserved cysteine through the conserved F or W. D genes are given only for firm matches. Clone size, where shown, is once, few, many, or a class for clones that have expanded.

j_call: TRBJ2-7; clone_size: few; v_call: TRBV7-2; d_call: TRBD2; cdr3_aa: CASSSSGLSSYEQYF; cdr3_nt: TGTGCCAGCAGCTCTAGCGGTCTAAGCTCCTACGAGCAGTACTTC
j_call: TRBJ1-5; clone_size: NA; v_call: TRBV18; d_call: TRBD1; cdr3_aa: CASSSVGTGVNSNQPQHF; cdr3_nt: TGTGCCAGCTCATCAGTAGGGACAGGAGTTAATAGCAATCAGCCCCAGCATTTT
j_call: TRBJ1-5; clone_size: NA; v_call: TRBV5-5; d_call: TRBD1; cdr3_aa: CASSYGTGVDQPQHF; cdr3_nt: TGTGCCAGCAGCTACGGGACAGGGGTCGATCAGCCCCAGCATTTT
j_call: TRBJ1-3; clone_size: NA; v_call: TRBV6-1; d_call: NA; cdr3_aa: CASSERGGNTIYF; cdr3_nt: TGTGCCAGCAGTGAAAGGGGTGGAAACACCATATATTTT
j_call: TRBJ1-1; clone_size: NA; v_call: TRBV5-1; d_call: NA; cdr3_aa: CASSSRGGGTEAFF; cdr3_nt: TGCGCCAGCAGCTCAAGGGGGGGTGGCACTGAAGCTTTCTTT
j_call: TRBJ1-1; clone_size: NA; v_call: TRBV7-2; d_call: NA; cdr3_aa: CASSLAGRGTEAFF; cdr3_nt: TGTGCCAGCAGCTTAGCGGGAAGGGGCACTGAAGCTTTCTTT
j_call: TRBJ1-1; clone_size: NA; v_call: TRBV5-4; d_call: TRBD1; cdr3_aa: CASSTRAGQAATEAFF; cdr3_nt: TGTGCCAGCAGCACCCGAGCGGGACAGGCGGCAACTGAAGCTTTCTTT
j_call: TRBJ2-7; clone_size: NA; v_call: TRBV28; d_call: NA; cdr3_aa: CASSPSRRGYEQYF; cdr3_nt: TGTGCCAGCAGTCCCTCCCGCAGGGGCTACGAGCAGTACTTC
j_call: TRBJ2-7; clone_size: NA; v_call: TRBV11-3; d_call: NA; cdr3_aa: CASRQASNEQYF; cdr3_nt: TGTGCCAGCCGCCAAGCTAGTAACGAGCAGTACTTC
j_call: TRBJ1-5; clone_size: NA; v_call: TRBV27; d_call: NA; cdr3_aa: CASRPLRDTNQPQHF; cdr3_nt: TGTGCCAGCAGACCCCTCCGGGACACTAATCAGCCCCAGCATTTT
j_call: TRBJ1-2; clone_size: few; v_call: TRBV18; d_call: NA; cdr3_aa: CASSPGGPGGYTF; cdr3_nt: TGTGCCAGCTCACCGGGGGGGCCTGGTGGCTACACCTTC
j_call: TRBJ2-7; clone_size: NA; v_call: TRBV4-2; d_call: TRBD1; cdr3_aa: CASSQEPGQAGEQYF; cdr3_nt: TGTGCCAGCAGCCAAGAGCCGGGACAGGCTGGCGAGCAGTACTTC
j_call: TRBJ2-7; clone_size: NA; v_call: TRBV7-2; d_call: TRBD2; cdr3_aa: CASSLDQTSKQYF; cdr3_nt: TGTGCCAGCAGCCTTGACCAGACTAGCAAGCAGTACTTC
j_call: TRBJ1-2; clone_size: NA; v_call: TRBV7-8; d_call: NA; cdr3_aa: CASSSFGRSGDYGYTF; cdr3_nt: TGTGCCAGCAGCTCATTCGGAAGATCAGGGGACTATGGCTACACCTTC
j_call: TRBJ1-2; clone_size: NA; v_call: TRBV28; d_call: TRBD1; cdr3_aa: CASSLLGQSYGYTF; cdr3_nt: TGTGCCAGCAGTTTATTGGGACAGAGCTATGGCTACACCTTC
j_call: TRBJ2-5; clone_size: NA; v_call: TRBV5-1; d_call: TRBD1; cdr3_aa: CASSLGGQVEETQYF; cdr3_nt: TGCGCCAGCAGCTTGGGAGGACAGGTTGAGGAGACCCAGTACTTC